Shown below are 32 T cell receptor beta chains from a single sample sequenced in a study of blood T cell repertoires in COVID-19. Sequenced by immunoSEQ multiplex PCR; TCRdb stores in-frame clones only, minus some. Counted here are approximately 290,000 clones, more than 65% occurring once; the ten biggest clones make up about a sixth. Sequencing input: peripheral blood. Source of these receptors: a person aged 70 to 79 with COVID-19, enrolled during active disease.

Comments on this clone: This CDR3 is also generated by other DNA sequences in the sample. V gene TRBV6-6 combines with J gene TRBJ2-1, with 11 bases aligning to TRBD2. Germline loops: CDR1 MNHNY, CDR2 SVGAGI (reference sequence). There are 16 residues in the CDR3. The trim removed 2 bases at V and 3 bases at J, leaving 3 bases unmatched. For the CDR3, the DNA is TGTGCCAGCAGTTACGGTCTAGCGGGGGGCTACAATGAGCAGTTCTTC. As protein: CASSYGLAGGYNEQFF.

The chain combines TRBV11-2 with TRBJ2-6; perhaps TRBD1 as D (6 bases). This CDR3 contains 15 residues. CDR1 is SGHAT, CDR2 FQNNGV, per germline. V was trimmed by 1 base and J by 4 bases, leaving 8 bases between them. The CDR3 DNA reads TGTGCCAGCAGCTTAGCAGGGGCCGGGGCCAACGTCCTGACTTTC. Encoded protein: CASSLAGAGANVLTF.

J is TRBJ1-5 and V is TRBV5-4; 7 bases fit TRBD1. CDR1 SGHNT and CDR2 YYREEE come from the germline V gene (reference sequence). J was trimmed by 5 bases and V by 4 bases; bases with no gene match: 3. The CDR3 has 13 residues. CDR3 sequence reads: CASSRDRHQPQHF. Written as DNA, the CDR3 is TGTGCCAGCAGCCGGGACAGACATCAGCCCCAGCATTTT.

The rearrangement uses TRBV5-6 and TRBJ1-3; D is undetermined. CDR1 SGHDT and CDR2 YYEEEE come from the germline V gene. CDR3 size: 14 residues. The V and J ends lost 0 bases and 2 bases respectively, with 6 bases between them. CDR3 nucleotide sequence: TGTGCCAGCAGCTTGGGTACAGCTGGAAACACCATATATTTT. It encodes CASSLGTAGNTIYF.

The chain couples TRBV5-6 to TRBJ2-1; D perhaps matches TRBD1 (6 bases). Trimming cost V 1 base and J 1 base, with 15 bases left between them. Germline V gives CDR1 SGHDT, CDR2 YYEEEE. The CDR3 consists of 17 residues. The CDR3 bases are TGTGCCAGCAGCTTGTTGGCAGGGGACCTTTCCTACAATGAGCAGTTCTTC. This codes for CASSLLAGDLSYNEQFF. The variable domain in full, with the rest retrieved from reference TRBV5-6 and TRBJ2-1, is DAGVTQSPTHLIKTRGQQVTLRCSPKSGHDTVSWYQQALGQGPQFIFQYYEEEERQRGNFPDRFSGHQFPNYSSELNVNALLLGDSALYLCASSLLAGDLSYNEQFFGPGTRLTVL.

This clone was observed a handful of times. This chain connects TRBV19 to TRBJ2-1; tentative D call: TRBD1 (5 bases). V lost 7 bases to trimming and J lost 4 bases, with 17 bases between them. This CDR3 comprises 15 residues. Germline assignment: CDR1 LNHDA and CDR2 SQIVND (reference sequence). Here the CDR3 reads CASKMSVGAYNEQFF. In DNA, the CDR3 is TGTGCCAGTAAAATGAGCGTAGGGGCTTACAATGAGCAGTTCTTC.

This clone occurred once. This chain links TRBV12-5 with TRBJ2-1; possibly TRBD2 for D (5 bases). V was cut by 5 bases and J by 7 bases, with 18 bases left in between. CDR3 size: 15 residues. From germline, CDR1 is LGHNT and CDR2 FRNRAP. The CDR3: CASGIGYGRGNEQFF. CDR3 nucleotide sequence: TGTGCTAGTGGTATAGGGTACGGCCGCGGGAATGAGCAGTTCTTC.

About this clone itself: Other DNA sequences in this specimen translate into the identical CDR3. The chain is built from TRBV12-3 or TRBV12-4 and TRBJ2-1; D remains ambiguous. The CDR3 has 12 residues. Between the trimmed V and J ends, which lost 3 bases and 5 bases, there was a span of 5 bases. The CDR3 bases are TGTGCCAGCAGTTTTCGAGACAATGAGCAGTTCTTC. This gives the protein CASSFRDNEQFF.

The J gene is TRBJ2-1, the V gene TRBV5-1; 7 nucleotides line up with TRBD1. The CDR3 length is 15 residues. Germline lookup yields CDR1 SGHRS and CDR2 YFSETQ. The junction had 5 bases not matched to a gene; V was cut back by 0 bases and J by 5 bases. The CDR3: CASSLEGAVNNEQFF. DNA for the CDR3: TGCGCCAGCAGCTTGGAGGGGGCGGTAAACAATGAGCAGTTCTTC. Combining the CDR3 with reference TRBV5-1 and TRBJ2-1 gives the whole variable domain KAGVTQTPRYLIKTRGQQVTLSCSPISGHRSVSWYQQTPGQGLQFLFEYFSETQRNKGNFPGRFSGRQFSNSRSEMNVSTLELGDSALYLCASSLEGAVNNEQFFGPGTRLTVL.

The rearrangement links TRBV4-3 to TRBJ1-4; D gene ambiguous. This CDR3 is built from 15 residues. Germline V gene sequence: CDR1 LGHNA, CDR2 YSLEER. Trimming left V 0 bases short and J 8 bases short, with 13 bases between. As DNA, the CDR3 is TGCGCCAGCAGCCAAGACCTCGGGGATGAGGAAAAACTGTTTTTT. It codes for CASSQDLGDEEKLFF.

J is TRBJ2-3 and V is TRBV7-3; no clear D. V gave up 1 base and J gave up 0 bases, with 8 bases separating them. Germline loops: CDR1 SGHTA, CDR2 FQGTGA. The CDR3 has 15 residues. The CDR3 region is CASSLRGESTDTQYF. For the CDR3, the DNA is TGTGCCAGCAGCTTAAGAGGCGAGAGCACAGATACGCAGTATTTT.

V usage is TRBV28 and J usage is TRBJ1-1, with 7 bases lining up with TRBD1. CDR1 is MDHEN and CDR2 is SYDVKM in the germline V gene. V was pared by 2 bases and J by 12 bases, with 6 bases of the junction left unmatched. This CDR3 region has 12 residues. This chain's CDR3 is CASSLDRASSFF. As DNA, the CDR3 is TGTGCCAGCAGTTTAGACAGGGCCTCGTCTTTCTTT.

The V gene is TRBV7-2, the J gene TRBJ2-2; unclear D gene. Germline V CDR1 and CDR2: SGHTA, FQGNSA. The CDR3 length is 14 residues. The V and J ends lost 4 bases and 0 bases respectively, with 6 bases between them. The CDR3, as DNA: TGTGCCAGCAGCTCTACTACGAACACCGGGGAGCTGTTTTTT. Protein: CASSSTTNTGELFF.

The chain links TRBV7-7 to TRBJ2-1; possibly TRBD2 for D (6 bases). The germline V gene has CDR1 SSHAT and CDR2 FNYEAQ (reference sequence). Deletions cut 5 bases from V and 11 bases from J, with 19 bases between. This CDR3 has 14 amino acids. The CDR3 region is CASSAQGLLYQQFF. The CDR3 nucleotides are TGTGCCAGCAGCGCTCAGGGACTTTTATATCAGCAGTTCTTC.

The chain uses TRBV4-3 and TRBJ2-3, with a weak D call TRBD2 (5 bases). From germline, CDR1 is LGHNA and CDR2 YSLEER. The CDR3 contains 13 residues. V was pared by 3 bases and J by 7 bases, with 11 bases between. DNA for the CDR3: TGCGCCAGCAGCCAGATGCACGGGAATACGCAGTATTTT. Protein: CASSQMHGNTQYF.

The chain carries TRBV11-2 and TRBJ1-2; TRBD1 matches at 7 bases. The CDR3 has 13 residues. V lost 4 bases to trimming and J lost 4 bases; unmatched junction nucleotides: 3. In germline, CDR1 is SGHAT, CDR2 FQNNGV. This CDR3 is CASSSTGSYGYTF. The CDR3 coding sequence is TGTGCCAGCAGCTCGACAGGGTCCTATGGCTACACCTTC.

The chain employs TRBV5-1 and TRBJ2-7; 9 bases are a match to TRBD1. Trimming removed 0 bases from V and 7 bases from J; junction bases left unmatched: 5. The germline V gene encodes CDR1 SGHRS and CDR2 YFSETQ. This CDR3 is 14 amino acids long. The CDR3 protein is CASSLDRGRNEQYF. As DNA, the CDR3 is TGCGCCAGCAGCTTGGACAGGGGGCGAAATGAGCAGTACTTC.

In DNA form, the CDR3 reads TGTGCCATCAGTGAGTCTGGCCGGAACACCGGGGAGCTGTTTTTT. This codes for CAISESGRNTGELFF. This chain joins TRBV10-3 and TRBJ2-2; D uncertain. The CDR3 runs 15 residues. Deletions cut 0 bases from V and 1 base from J, with 6 bases between. CDR1 is ENHRY and CDR2 is SYGVKD in the germline V gene.

The gene calls are TRBV4-3 and TRBJ2-7; 7 bases line up with TRBD2. This CDR3 spans 13 amino acids. Germline values: CDR1 LGHNA, CDR2 YSLEER. V trimming: 2 bases; J trimming: 5 bases; junction bases outside the gene matches: 3. The CDR3 sequence is CASSQMGGNEQYF. In DNA form, the CDR3 reads TGCGCCAGCAGCCAAATGGGAGGGAACGAGCAGTACTTC.

The rearrangement links TRBV6-1 to TRBJ2-3, with 13 nucleotides matching TRBD2. The trim removed 2 bases at V and 5 bases at J, leaving 4 bases unmatched. This CDR3 has 16 residues. Germline CDR1 MNHNS, CDR2 SASEGT. The CDR3 sequence is CASSETRTSGGDTQYF. Here the CDR3 DNA reads TGTGCCAGCAGTGAAACCCGGACTAGCGGGGGAGATACGCAGTATTTT.

This chain links TRBV19 with TRBJ2-7, with 10 bases that match TRBD2. The CDR3 is 18 residues long. V dropped 5 bases and J dropped 0; count of bases not matched to a gene: 13. The germline V gene encodes CDR1 LNHDA and CDR2 SQIVND (reference sequence). The CDR3 loop reads CASSAALQLAGNSYEQYF. The CDR3 bases are TGTGCCAGTAGTGCCGCCCTCCAACTAGCGGGGAACTCCTACGAGCAGTACTTC.

The chain recombines TRBV27 with TRBJ1-2, with a possible D match to TRBD1 (5 bases). V gave up 0 bases and J gave up 3 bases, with 8 bases separating them. CDR1 MNHEY and CDR2 SMNVEV come from the germline V gene (reference sequence). This CDR3 has 14 residues. The CDR3 here is CASSLSPGYYGYTF. DNA of the CDR3: TGTGCCAGCAGTTTATCCCCAGGGTACTATGGCTACACCTTC.

V is TRBV28 and J is TRBJ1-2; unclear D gene. The CDR3 totals 18 residues. With 4 bases removed from V and 8 bases from J, the gap between germline ends came to 29 bases. The V gene's germline CDR1 is MDHEN and CDR2 SYDVKM. In DNA, the CDR3 is TGTGCCAGCAGTTCAGTAGATATATCCAGATCCTCGAAGAGGGGCTACACCTTC. This translates into CASSSVDISRSSKRGYTF.

The V gene is TRBV11-2, the J gene TRBJ1-1; 8 nucleotides agree with TRBD1. CDR1 SGHAT and CDR2 FQNNGV come from the germline V gene. The CDR3 covers 16 residues. The V gene end was trimmed by 3 bases and the J gene end by 4 bases; junction bases not matched to a gene: 10. The CDR3 sequence: CASSFRRQGTGTEAFF. DNA for the CDR3: TGTGCCAGCAGCTTCCGCCGACAGGGGACTGGCACTGAAGCTTTCTTT.

V and J are TRBV29-1 and TRBJ2-3; D possibly corresponds to TRBD1 (6 bases). With 4 bases removed from V and 2 bases from J, the gap between germline ends came to 16 bases. Germline V lookup: CDR1 SQVTM, CDR2 ANQGSEA. CDR3 size: 15 residues. The CDR3 is CSVVVRGLHTDTQYF. CDR3 nucleotide sequence: TGCAGCGTTGTTGTCAGGGGCCTCCACACAGATACGCAGTATTTT.

This clone was seen more than once but under ten times. The chain carries TRBV5-1 and TRBJ1-1, with 8 bases fitting TRBD1. The V gene end was trimmed by 4 bases and the J gene end by 0 bases; junction bases not matched to a gene: 2. The CDR3 is made up of 14 amino acids. CDR1 is SGHRS and CDR2 is YFSETQ in the germline V gene. The CDR3 here is CASSVTGVNTEAFF. Here the CDR3 DNA reads TGCGCCAGCAGCGTGACAGGGGTGAACACTGAAGCTTTCTTT.

Note on this clone: Other DNA sequences of this sample code for an identical CDR3. The J gene is TRBJ1-2, the V gene TRBV5-8; 7 bases fit TRBD1. After removal of 5 bases from V and 8 bases from J, the junction contained 6 bases not matched to a gene. Germline assignment: CDR1 SGHTS and CDR2 YDEGEE. CDR3 length equals 12 residues. As DNA, the CDR3 is TGTGCCAGCAGTCGGACAGGAGGGGGCTACACCTTC. This sequence encodes CASSRTGGGYTF.

A single count supports this clone. The rearrangement joins TRBV28 to TRBJ2-7; possible D gene TRBD2, 5 bases. The V end lost 6 bases, the J end lost 3 bases, and 12 bases lay between the germline ends. Germline loops: CDR1 MDHEN, CDR2 SYDVKM. The CDR3 extends over 13 amino acids. The CDR3 is CASSPGLRYEQYF. In DNA form, the CDR3 reads TGTGCCAGCAGCCCAGGACTGCGCTACGAGCAGTACTTC.

This clone was counted once. The gene calls are TRBV3-1 (or the pseudogene TRBV3-2) and TRBJ1-2; TRBD1 matches 8 bases. The germline V gene has CDR1 LGHDT and CDR2 YNNKEL (reference sequence). This CDR3 has 13 amino acids. V was pared by 0 bases and J by 8 bases, with 2 bases of the junction left unmatched. The CDR3 loop is CASSQEDRAGYTF. The CDR3 nucleotides read TGTGCCAGCAGCCAAGAGGACAGGGCCGGCTACACCTTC.

V gene TRBV4-3 combines with J gene TRBJ1-1; perhaps TRBD1 as D (5 bases). Per germline, CDR1 LGHNA and CDR2 YSLEER. The length of the CDR3 is 14 residues. Trimming left V 5 bases short and J 1 base short, with 11 bases between. The DNA for the CDR3 is TGCGCCAGCAGCATGGACACCTGGAACACTGAAGCTTTCTTT. Its protein is CASSMDTWNTEAFF.

The chain couples TRBV13 to TRBJ2-1; D is perhaps TRBD2 (5 bases). V was shortened by 4 bases and J by 7 bases, with 8 bases between the two germline ends. Germline V gene data show CDR1 as PRHDT and CDR2 as FYEKMQ (reference sequence). This CDR3 has 12 residues. CDR3 amino acids: CASSSRGNEQFF. Written as DNA, the CDR3 is TGTGCCAGCAGCTCCAGAGGGAATGAGCAGTTCTTC.

There are a few counts of this clone. This chain connects TRBV14 to TRBJ1-4; D is perhaps TRBD1 (5 bases). The CDR3 loop spans 13 amino acids. Deletions cut 1 base from V and 13 bases from J, with 13 bases between. From germline, CDR1 is SGHDN and CDR2 FVKESK. Here the CDR3 reads CASSQVRFQGLFF. The CDR3 DNA follows: TGTGCCAGCAGCCAAGTTCGGTTTCAGGGACTGTTTTTT.